The 26 T cell receptor beta chains listed next were all sequenced from one sample in a study of OX40 agonist ivuxolimab in advanced cancers. TCRdb's table, derived via immunoSEQ multiplex PCR, lists solely in-frame clones and lacks some. The table shows about 22,000 clones, with around three quarters occurring only once. The specimen was CD4+ or CD8+ T cells sorted from blood, collected in a trial of the OX40 agonist ivuxolimab. The receptors stem from an adult with an advanced solid tumor such as melanoma, head and neck, liver or kidney cancer.

V gene TRBV6-4 combines with J gene TRBJ1-1; D is undetermined. The CDR3 is 13 amino acids. V was shortened by 5 bases and J by 0 bases, with 7 bases between the two germline ends. Germline CDR1 MRHNA, CDR2 SNTAGT. CDR3 sequence (DNA): TGTGCCAGCAGTAAGGGCCTGAACACTGAAGCTTTCTTT. Its protein is CASSKGLNTEAFF.

The chain links TRBV19 to TRBJ1-6; D is unclear. V was clipped by 10 bases and J by 8 bases, with 18 bases between them. Per germline, CDR1 LNHDA and CDR2 SQIVND (reference sequence). This CDR3 is built from 14 residues. The CDR3 loop is CATSGRVYDSPLHF. CDR3 nucleotide sequence: TGTGCCACGTCGGGTAGGGTTTACGATTCACCCCTCCACTTT.

Concerning this clone: Other nucleotide sequences in the sample specify the same CDR3. This chain uses TRBV7-7 with TRBJ1-6; D not certain. The germline V gene encodes CDR1 SSHAT and CDR2 FNYEAQ (reference sequence). The CDR3 consists of 13 residues. The V and J ends lost 1 base and 9 bases respectively, with 7 bases between them. CDR3: CASSLGPGSPLHF. DNA of the CDR3: TGTGCCAGCAGCTTAGGACCGGGTTCACCCCTCCACTTT. Based on the CDR3 plus reference TRBV7-7 and TRBJ1-6, the full variable domain is GAGVSQSPRYKVTKRGQDVTLRCDPISSHATLYWYQQALGQGPEFLTYFNYEAQPDKSGLPSDRFSAERPEGSISTLTIQRTEQRDSAMYRCASSLGPGSPLHFGNGTRLTVT.

The DNA for the CDR3 is TGTGCCAGCAGCACGGCTGGGGCCAACGTCCTGACTTTC. Translated: CASSTAGANVLTF. The rearrangement links TRBV11-3 to TRBJ2-6, with D hard to call. The CDR3 has 13 residues. Germline CDR1 and CDR2: SGHNT and YENEEA. Trimming took off 5 bases at V and 2 bases at J, with 4 bases between the two ends.

This clone was detected a few times. This chain links TRBV5-1 with TRBJ2-2, with TRBD2 matching 7 bases. Germline trimming cut 4 bases from V and 1 base from J; bases unmatched to any gene: 7. This CDR3 is built from 16 residues. Germline V lookup: CDR1 SGHRS, CDR2 YFSETQ. In DNA form, the CDR3 reads TGCGCCAGCAGCCCAATGGGGGGGAAGAACACCGGGGAGCTGTTTTTT. Its translation is CASSPMGGKNTGELFF.

The CDR3 region has the DNA TGTGCCAGCAGCTTTGGCCGGGGGAGCAATCAGCCCCAGCATTTT. Protein sequence: CASSFGRGSNQPQHF. The chain is built from TRBV5-5 and TRBJ1-5, with a weak D call TRBD1 (5 bases). Germline values: CDR1 SGHKS, CDR2 YYEKEE (reference sequence). The CDR3 has 15 amino acids. The V and J ends lost 2 bases and 1 base respectively, with 10 bases between them.

The chain employs TRBV6-6 and TRBJ1-2; 7 nucleotides agree with TRBD1. The CDR3 totals 14 residues. Per the germline V gene, CDR1 is MNHNY and CDR2 is SVGAGI (reference sequence). V trimming: 6 bases; J trimming: 4 bases; junction bases outside the gene matches: 8. The DNA for the CDR3 is TGTGCCAGCAGGGAGACAGGGTCGGTCTATGGCTACACCTTC. This encodes CASRETGSVYGYTF.

The chain uses TRBV5-6 and TRBJ2-2; 9 nucleotides line up with TRBD2. The CDR3 is 16 amino acids. Germline CDR1 and CDR2: SGHDT and YYEEEE. Unmatched junction bases numbered 4, after V lost 2 bases and J lost 2 bases. CDR3 in DNA: TGTGCCAGCAGCTTCCTAGCGGGGCTTAACACCGGGGAGCTGTTTTTT. It is translated as CASSFLAGLNTGELFF.

The chain couples TRBV30 to TRBJ1-3; TRBD1 is a possible D gene (5 bases). The CDR3 sequence is 15 residues long. Germline V gene sequence: CDR1 GTSNPN, CDR2 SVGIG (reference sequence). V was shortened by 5 bases and J by 2 bases, with 16 bases between the two germline ends. CDR3 nucleotides: TGTGCCTGGGGTCCCCGGGGGAGTGCTGGAAACACCATATATTTT. Translating it yields CAWGPRGSAGNTIYF.

The chain joins TRBV11-2 to TRBJ2-3, with a possible D match to TRBD2 (7 bases). Germline lookup yields CDR1 SGHAT and CDR2 FQNNGV. Trimming stripped 2 bases from V and 4 bases from J, with 16 bases between. This CDR3 contains 16 residues. The CDR3 is CASSLFVGGASDTQYF. The CDR3 nucleotides read TGTGCCAGCAGCTTATTCGTGGGGGGGGCCTCAGATACGCAGTATTTT.

The chain has TRBV30 and TRBJ2-7; TRBD1 is a possible D gene (6 bases). CDR1 GTSNPN and CDR2 SVGIG come from the germline V gene (reference sequence). The V end lost 3 bases, the J end lost 2 bases, and 11 bases lay between the germline ends. The CDR3 loop spans 13 amino acids. The CDR3 nucleotides read TGTGCCTGGAGGGGGGCTCATACCTACGAGCAGTACTTC. This sequence encodes CAWRGAHTYEQYF.

CDR3 DNA sequence: TGTGCCATCAGTGAACGGTTAGCTAACTATGGCTACACCTTC. Translating it yields CAISERLANYGYTF. The chain combines TRBV10-3 with TRBJ1-2; D ambiguous. V was clipped by 3 bases and J by 0 bases, with 8 bases between them. CDR3 length: 14 amino acids. Germline V CDR1 and CDR2: ENHRY, SYGVKD.

The rearrangement uses TRBV6-1 and TRBJ2-1, with 14 bases lining up with TRBD2. The CDR3 has 16 residues. V lost 4 bases and J lost 6; bases outside the gene matches: 5. CDR1 is MNHNS and CDR2 is SASEGT in the germline V gene. In DNA form, the CDR3 reads TGTGCCAGCAGTGGACTAGCGGGGGGGCGGTCCAATGAGCAGTTCTTC. Translation gives CASSGLAGGRSNEQFF.

V and J are TRBV6-6 and TRBJ1-2, with 12 bases aligning to TRBD1. J was trimmed by 4 bases and V by 5 bases; bases with no gene match: 5. The CDR3 sequence is 15 residues long. The germline CDR1 and CDR2 sequences are MNHNY and SVGAGI (reference sequence). DNA for the CDR3: TGTGCCAGCAGTGAGAGGGACAGGGGGCCCTATGGCTACACCTTC. As protein: CASSERDRGPYGYTF.

The genes are TRBV18 and TRBJ1-4, with D hard to call. The CDR3 runs to 12 residues. Germline CDR1 is KGHSH and CDR2 is LQKENI. V dropped 1 base and J dropped 8 bases, with 5 bases sitting between them. CDR3 coding DNA: TGTGCCAGCTCACCACAGAGGGAAAAACTGTTTTTT. Translated: CASSPQREKLFF.

This chain links TRBV7-6 with TRBJ2-7; D not certain. Between the trimmed V and J ends, which lost 0 bases and 0 bases, there was a span of 6 bases. Germline V CDR1 and CDR2: SGHVS, FNYEAQ. The CDR3 runs to 14 residues. CDR3 residues: CASSLAQDSYEQYF. The CDR3 DNA is TGTGCCAGCAGCTTAGCCCAGGACTCCTACGAGCAGTACTTC.

The chain recombines TRBV30 with TRBJ2-3; D uncertain. Germline V gene sequence: CDR1 GTSNPN, CDR2 SVGIG (reference sequence). V lost 4 bases, J lost 1 base, and 9 bases lay in between. The CDR3 is 13 amino acids. The CDR3 nucleotides read TGTGCCTGGAAAAAGGCAGGCACAGATACGCAGTATTTT. It codes for CAWKKAGTDTQYF.

This chain uses TRBV14 with TRBJ2-7, with D maybe TRBD1 (6 bases). Germline V gene lookup returns CDR1 SGHDN and CDR2 FVKESK. CDR3 length: 14 amino acids. V was trimmed by 4 bases and J by 3 bases, leaving 13 bases between them. The CDR3 sequence is CASSPSQGYYEQYF. CDR3 coding DNA: TGTGCCAGCAGCCCCTCTCAGGGGTACTACGAGCAGTACTTC.

This sequence joins TRBV10-3 and TRBJ2-1, with 9 nucleotides matching TRBD2. Germline assignment: CDR1 ENHRY and CDR2 SYGVKD. V was clipped by 1 base and J by 8 bases; unmatched bases: 18. The CDR3 spans 19 residues. For the CDR3, the DNA is TGTGCCATCAGTGAGTTTGCTATCGGGGCTAGCGGGGTTGTCTATGAGCAGTTCTTC. As protein: CAISEFAIGASGVVYEQFF.

The chain carries TRBV11-2 and TRBJ1-4; D uncertain. Trimming cost V 0 bases and J 7 bases, with 9 bases left between them. This CDR3 is 14 amino acids long. Germline CDR1 and CDR2: SGHAT and FQNNGV. The CDR3 reads CASSLDLWVEKLFF. The DNA of the CDR3 is TGTGCCAGCAGCTTAGATCTCTGGGTTGAAAAACTGTTTTTT. Filled out from reference TRBV11-2 and TRBJ1-4, the complete variable domain reads EAGVAQSPRYKIIEKRQSVAFWCNPISGHATLYWYQQILGQGPKLLIQFQNNGVVDDSQLPKDRFSAERLKGVDSTLKIQPAKLEDSAVYLCASSLDLWVEKLFFGSGTQLSVL.

The chain joins TRBV5-1 to TRBJ2-1; 12 bases match TRBD2. Germline V gives CDR1 SGHRS, CDR2 YFSETQ. The CDR3 consists of 17 residues. V lost 4 bases, J lost 1 base, and 6 bases stayed unmatched. CDR3 nucleotides: TGCGCCAGCAGCGCCGGACTAGCGGGGCGTTCCTACAATGAGCAGTTCTTC. This translates into CASSAGLAGRSYNEQFF.

The chain has TRBV5-4 and TRBJ1-3, with 9 bases that match TRBD1. The CDR3 loop spans 14 amino acids. V lost 4 bases, J lost 4 bases, and 3 bases stayed unmatched. Germline assignment: CDR1 SGHNT and CDR2 YYREEE (reference sequence). The CDR3 sequence: CASSQGQGGNTIYF. Written as DNA, the CDR3 is TGTGCCAGCAGCCAGGGACAGGGAGGAAACACCATATATTTT.

The genes are TRBV7-6 and TRBJ2-3; D is perhaps TRBD1 or TRBD2 (6 bases each). V lost 0 bases and J 2 bases, leaving 15 bases between the germline ends. This CDR3 region has 17 residues. Germline assignment: CDR1 SGHVS and CDR2 FNYEAQ. CDR3 amino acids: CASSLASGALATDTQYF. The CDR3 DNA is TGTGCCAGCAGCTTAGCGTCGGGGGCCCTAGCCACAGATACGCAGTATTTT.

V usage is TRBV5-1 and J usage is TRBJ2-7, with D perhaps TRBD1 (5 bases). The germline CDR1 and CDR2 sequences are SGHRS and YFSETQ. V was shortened by 6 bases and J by 7 bases, with 17 bases between the two germline ends. The CDR3 loop spans 13 amino acids. In nucleotides, the CDR3 is TGCGCCAGCACCCAACTCAAGGCAGGGGAGCAGTACTTC. As protein: CASTQLKAGEQYF. Using reference TRBV5-1 and TRBJ2-7 for the parts outside the CDR3, the full variable domain is KAGVTQTPRYLIKTRGQQVTLSCSPISGHRSVSWYQQTPGQGLQFLFEYFSETQRNKGNFPGRFSGRQFSNSRSEMNVSTLELGDSALYLCASTQLKAGEQYFGPGTRLTVT.

V usage is TRBV28 and J usage is TRBJ2-7; TRBD1 is a possible D gene (6 bases). Per germline, CDR1 MDHEN and CDR2 SYDVKM. The CDR3 extends over 14 amino acids. V was shortened by 6 bases and J by 3 bases, with 15 bases between the two germline ends. Here the CDR3 DNA reads TGTGCCAGCAGGTCGGCAGGGGTAGGCTACGAGCAGTACTTC. It translates to CASRSAGVGYEQYF.

This sequence joins TRBV13 and TRBJ2-3, with 8 positions matching TRBD1. Germline CDR1 PRHDT, CDR2 FYEKMQ (reference sequence). This CDR3 region has 19 residues. The ends lost 4 bases at V and 2 bases at J; junction bases unmatched: 17. The CDR3 spells CASSSTGETGATTTDTQYF. In nucleotides, the CDR3 is TGTGCCAGCAGCTCGACAGGGGAGACGGGGGCCACGACCACAGATACGCAGTATTTT.